The clone carrying this T cell receptor (beta chain) was recorded a few times. Its antigen is not known. The data were obtained in a study of beta chain features in type 1 diabetes. Study observations and caveats: All four CD4+ subsets from Type 1 diabetes patients carried moderately but significantly shorter TCRB CDR3s.

CDR1 is MNHEY, CDR2 SMNVEV, per germline (reference sequence). With V trimmed by 5 bases and J by 6 bases, 8 bases remained unmatched. The CDR3 has 14 amino acids. TCRB transcripts that were expressed got sequenced, as all of the isolated RNA had been reverse transcribed. Sequencing used immunoSEQ multiplex PCR; TCRdb keeps in-frame clones, though not all of them. There are around 150,000 clones in the sample; around 8% occur only once, and 0.45% to 0.55% lies in the top ten. The source material was central memory CD4+ T cells from blood. The chain couples TRBV27 to TRBJ1-2; 8 nucleotides align to TRBD1. The sequence derives from a woman aged 18-30 years with type 1 diabetes. In DNA, the CDR3 is TGTGCCAGCAGTCTCAGGACAGGGTGGCATGGCTACACCTTC. Its protein product is CASSLRTGWHGYTF.